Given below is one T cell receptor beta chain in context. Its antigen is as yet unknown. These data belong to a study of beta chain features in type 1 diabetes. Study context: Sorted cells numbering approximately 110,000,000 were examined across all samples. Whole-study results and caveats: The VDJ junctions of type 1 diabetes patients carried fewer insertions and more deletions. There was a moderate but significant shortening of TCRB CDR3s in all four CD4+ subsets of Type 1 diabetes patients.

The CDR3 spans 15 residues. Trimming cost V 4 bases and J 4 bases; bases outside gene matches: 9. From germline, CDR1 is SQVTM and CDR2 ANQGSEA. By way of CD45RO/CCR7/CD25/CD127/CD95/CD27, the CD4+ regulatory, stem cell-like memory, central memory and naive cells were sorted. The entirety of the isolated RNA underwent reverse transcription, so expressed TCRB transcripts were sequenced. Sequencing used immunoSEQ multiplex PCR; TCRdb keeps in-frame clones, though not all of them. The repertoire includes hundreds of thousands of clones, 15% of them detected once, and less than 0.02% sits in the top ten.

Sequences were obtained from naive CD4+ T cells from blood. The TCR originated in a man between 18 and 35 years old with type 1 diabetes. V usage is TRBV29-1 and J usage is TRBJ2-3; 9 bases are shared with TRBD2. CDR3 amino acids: CSVVTGTSRADTQYF. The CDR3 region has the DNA TGCAGCGTTGTAACCGGGACTAGCAGGGCAGATACGCAGTATTTT.